The sequence of this TCR beta chain was determined in a study of T cell repertoires in cytomegalovirus infection (dated by TCRdb to between 2019 and 2020). For the wider study: Because public TCR beta signatures pointed to carriage of CMV infection together with the matching HLA type, the HLA type of each donor mattered for the analysis. Paper-wide results and their limitations: The ex vivo response was dominated by HLA-C-restricted CMV-specific TCR beta clonotypes, which also provided the single most frequent clonotype in two of eight donors. In both this cohort and an independent roughly 350-donor cohort, the cumulative frequency of public TCR beta family members distinguished carriers of CMV infection plus the relevant HLA type.

The junction carries 12 bases between V and J, which are trimmed by 5 bases and 1 base respectively. Spanning cysteine to phenylalanine, the CDR3 consists of 15 amino acids. Only the CDR3 region is kept as DNA, spanning 45 bases read in frame from base 1. This clonotype was recorded at least ten times. The antigen it binds to is not known. No qualities accompany the bases; no much larger clone lies one base away. TCRdb names Illumina HiSeq 1500 as the instrument used. TCRdb redid the processing of the public reads, applying fastp at Q25 and MiXCR, and retained in-frame beta chains. Under each unique CDR3 protein, matching rows form one entry showing the most common genes and DNA. Within this sample are approximately 750,000 distinct CDR3 sequences, with 35% of them counted one time only. Of the sample, 2.8% falls within the top ten clones.

The chain was built from TRBV12-3 or TRBV12-4 and TRBJ1-5; no D gene call is confident. The sample taken for sequencing was PBMCs. This TCR was sampled from a human donor in good health (CMV status not recorded). Some clones in this sample may be carry-over from other donors' samples. The CDR3 reads as follows: CASSPRTGSNQPQHF. The DNA sequence is TGTGCCAGCAGTCCGAGGACTGGAAGCAATCAGCCCCAGCATTTT.